These 10 T cell receptor beta chains came from one sample sequenced in a study of blood T cell repertoires in COVID-19. Profiled with immunoSEQ multiplex PCR; TCRdb holds only in-frame clones, not every one. The data show 450,000 to 500,000 clones, with 80% to 90% seen just once and approximately 8% held by the top ten. Sequenced input: PBMCs or T cells enriched from blood (not recorded which). These receptors were obtained from a woman aged 60-75 years who had recovered from COVID-19.

The gene calls are TRBV5-1 and TRBJ2-2; D might be TRBD2 (5 bases). Per germline, CDR1 SGHRS and CDR2 YFSETQ. Between the trimmed V and J ends, which lost 6 bases and 0 bases, there was a span of 12 bases. The CDR3 consists of 15 residues. This CDR3 reads CASNSLGTNTGELFF. The CDR3 nucleotides are TGCGCCAGCAACTCACTAGGGACGAACACCGGGGAGCTGTTTTTT.

With regard to this clone: One end of the junction varies from germline; a read error may be responsible. The chain uses TRBV5-5 and TRBJ1-2, with D tentatively TRBD1 (5 bases). The CDR3 runs 14 residues. The V gene's germline CDR1 is SGHKS and CDR2 YYEKEE (reference sequence). This CDR3 reads CASSPGLESRPTSF. CDR3 in DNA: TGTGCCAGCAGCCCGGGACTCGAGAGCCGTCCCACATCCTTC.

This clone was seen only a few times. The V and J genes are TRBV2 and TRBJ2-1; no reliable D call. V was shortened by 1 base and J by 6 bases, with 7 bases between the two germline ends. Germline V gives CDR1 SNHLY, CDR2 FYNNEI. The CDR3 is 13 residues long. The CDR3 bases are TGTGCCAGCAGTGAAGACTTACCCAATGAGCAGTTCTTC. Translation gives CASSEDLPNEQFF.

The rearrangement uses TRBV3-1 (or the pseudogene TRBV3-2) and TRBJ1-1; D remains ambiguous. V dropped 1 base and J dropped 0 bases, with 9 bases sitting between them. Germline V gene lookup returns CDR1 LGHDT and CDR2 YNNKEL (reference sequence). The CDR3 is 15 amino acids. CDR3 amino acids: CASSQGVGLNTEAFF. Here the CDR3 DNA reads TGTGCCAGCAGCCAAGGGGTGGGCCTGAACACTGAAGCTTTCTTT.

On this clone itself: The sample holds other DNA sequences that translate to the same CDR3. In DNA form, the CDR3 reads TGTGCCAGCTCACCAACTGGCTCTGGAAACACCATATATTTT. Translating it yields CASSPTGSGNTIYF. The chain joins TRBV18 to TRBJ1-3; D uncertain. The V gene lost 2 bases and the J gene lost 0 bases, with 5 bases spanning the gap. The CDR3 is made up of 14 amino acids. Germline assignment: CDR1 KGHSH and CDR2 LQKENI.

V is TRBV6-5 and J is TRBJ1-1, with 9 nucleotides matching TRBD1. Germline assignment: CDR1 MNHEY and CDR2 SVGAGI. With 6 bases clipped from V and 5 bases from J, the junction kept 7 bases outside the gene matches. The length of the CDR3 is 14 residues. CDR3 amino acids: CASRDRGLSTEAFF. The CDR3 DNA is TGTGCCAGCAGGGACAGGGGTCTTAGTACTGAAGCTTTCTTT.

CDR3 in DNA: TGTGCCAGCAGAGACCGGGGGGGCGAGGAGACCCAGTACTTC. Translation: CASRDRGGEETQYF. The chain is built from TRBV3-1 (or the pseudogene TRBV3-2) and TRBJ2-5; 8 positions agree with TRBD2. The junction had 8 bases not matched to a gene; V was cut back by 6 bases and J by 5 bases. This CDR3 spans 14 amino acids. Germline loops: CDR1 LGHDT, CDR2 YNNKEL (reference sequence).

The V and J genes are TRBV9 and TRBJ1-3; no clear D. The CDR3 consists of 15 residues. Trimming took off 2 bases at V and 0 bases at J, with 9 bases between the two ends. Germline CDR1 SGDLS, CDR2 YYNGEE. The chain's CDR3 is CASSVGGRSGNTIYF. Here the CDR3 DNA reads TGTGCCAGCAGCGTGGGAGGCCGCTCTGGAAACACCATATATTTT. The entire variable domain, with the rest obtained from reference TRBV9 and TRBJ1-3, is as follows: DSGVTQTPKHLITATGQRVTLRCSPRSGDLSVYWYQQSLDQGLQFLIQYYNGEERAKGNILERFSAQQFPDLHSELNLSSLELGDSALYFCASSVGGRSGNTIYFGEGSWLTVV.

This clone showed up just a few times. The CDR3 nucleotides are TGCGCCAGCAGCCCACAGCGGGGGAGAGCGGAGGAGCAGTACTTC. This translates into CASSPQRGRAEEQYF. The J gene is TRBJ2-7, the V gene TRBV4-1; 8 nucleotides align to TRBD2. Unmatched junction bases numbered 12, after V lost 4 bases and J lost 7 bases. The CDR3 totals 15 residues. Germline V gene data show CDR1 as MGHRA and CDR2 as YSYEKL.

The rearrangement joins TRBV10-3 to TRBJ2-1; TRBD2 might be the D (7 bases). The germline V and J ends were trimmed by 0 bases and 9 bases, with 18 bases remaining between them. This CDR3 spans 16 amino acids. Per germline, CDR1 ENHRY and CDR2 SYGVKD. CDR3 in amino acids: CAISESGRGAQGEQFF. The CDR3 DNA sequence: TGTGCCATCAGTGAGTCGGGTCGGGGGGCCCAGGGTGAGCAGTTCTTC.